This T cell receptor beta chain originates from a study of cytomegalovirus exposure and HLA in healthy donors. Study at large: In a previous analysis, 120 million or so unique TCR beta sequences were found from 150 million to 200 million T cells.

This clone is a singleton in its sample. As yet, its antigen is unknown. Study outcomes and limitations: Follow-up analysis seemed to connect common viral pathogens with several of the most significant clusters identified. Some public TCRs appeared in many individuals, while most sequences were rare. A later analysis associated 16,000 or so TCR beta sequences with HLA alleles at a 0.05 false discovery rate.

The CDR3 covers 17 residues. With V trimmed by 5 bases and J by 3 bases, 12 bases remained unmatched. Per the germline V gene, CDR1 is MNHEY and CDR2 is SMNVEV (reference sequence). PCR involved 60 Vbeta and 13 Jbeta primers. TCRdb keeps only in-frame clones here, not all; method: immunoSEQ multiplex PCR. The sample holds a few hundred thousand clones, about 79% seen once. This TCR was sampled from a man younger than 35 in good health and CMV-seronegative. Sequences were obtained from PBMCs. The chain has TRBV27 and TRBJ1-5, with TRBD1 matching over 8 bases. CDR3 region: CASSPTHRTGTNQPQHF. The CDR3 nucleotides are TGTGCCAGCAGTCCGACACACAGGACAGGGACCAATCAGCCCCAGCATTTT.